Listed below are T cell receptor beta chains from one sample, sequenced in a study of T-cell reconstitution after alpha-beta-depleted transplantation in children. Each CDR3 protein is one row after TCRdb ran MiXCR on the PCR reads. The sample includes around 240,000 distinct CDR3 sequences, around 7.8% of them seen just once. Sequenced material: PBMCs, mostly from graft donor cells, taken 180 days after TCRalphabeta/CD19-depleted stem cell transplant. These receptors all stem from a male patient aged 10 to 17 who had a stem cell transplant for acute lymphoblastic leukemia, so the T cells may come from the graft donor. Each CDR3 is given without its conserved first and last residue.

j_gene,v_gene,CDR3aa
TRBJ2-2,TRBV7-6,ASSYQRSWGGELF
TRBJ2-5,TRBV6-5,ASSSLDRGVGGETQY
TRBJ2-1,TRBV4-1,ASSQLGLQVLGEQF
TRBJ2-7,TRBV20-1,SGAGGIREQY
TRBJ2-1,TRBV28,ASSFLAGFNEQF
TRBJ1-5,TRBV4-2,ASSQGTPTDQPQH
TRBJ2-1,TRBV9,ASSVRDYNNEQF
TRBJ1-5,TRBV18,ASSPLSGGQPQH
TRBJ2-7,TRBV5-6,ASSFLGQEQY
TRBJ2-1,TRBV7-2,ASSSPDRANNEQF
TRBJ2-7,TRBV20-1,SASPRAGGTSYEQY
TRBJ1-5,TRBV7-8,ASSLAGTFSNQPQH
TRBJ2-5,TRBV3-1,ASSQEPWGGGRTQY
TRBJ2-2,TRBV12-3/TRBV12-4,ASRVTGELF
TRBJ2-1,TRBV3-1,ASSRRGGVVGNEQF
TRBJ1-3,TRBV15,ATSRVRGQLDGNTIY
TRBJ2-3,TRBV24-1,ATSDSGGGSDTQY
TRBJ2-5,TRBV24-1,ATSGSGTGGRETQY
TRBJ1-3,TRBV20-1,SATGPWGTIY
TRBJ2-3,TRBV7-9,ASEGADTQY
TRBJ2-7,TRBV7-2,ASSFSGGAYEQY
TRBJ2-1,TRBV20-1,SARDGGLAGTYNEQF